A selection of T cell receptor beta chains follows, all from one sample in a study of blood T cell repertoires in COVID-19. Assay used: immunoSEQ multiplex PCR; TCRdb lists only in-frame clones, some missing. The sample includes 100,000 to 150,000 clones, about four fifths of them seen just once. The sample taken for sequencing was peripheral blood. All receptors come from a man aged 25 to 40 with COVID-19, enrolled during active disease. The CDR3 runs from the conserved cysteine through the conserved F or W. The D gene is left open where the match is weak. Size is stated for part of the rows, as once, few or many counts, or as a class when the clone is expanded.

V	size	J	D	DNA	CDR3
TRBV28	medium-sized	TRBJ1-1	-	TGTGCCAGCAGTTTATGTGGGGCGGACCCCTTAATGAACACTGAAGCTTTCTTT	CASSLCGADPLMNTEAFF
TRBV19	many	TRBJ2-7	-	TGTGCCAGTAGTGACAGACTAGACCGCGAGCAGTACTTC	CASSDRLDREQYF
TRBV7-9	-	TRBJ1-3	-	TGTGCCAGCAGCTTTGATTTGGGCCTATCTGGAAACACCATATATTTT	CASSFDLGLSGNTIYF
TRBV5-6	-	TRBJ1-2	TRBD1	TGTGCCAGCAGCCCTGGGACAGGTTCGGCTAACTATGGCTACACCTTC	CASSPGTGSANYGYTF
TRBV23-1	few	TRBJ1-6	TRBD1	TGCGCCAGCAGTAAGACAGGGGACCACCGCAGCTCCTATAATTCACCCCTCCACTTT	CASSKTGDHRSSYNSPLHF
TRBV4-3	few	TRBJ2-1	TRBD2	TGCGCCAGCAGCCAAGATACGGGGGGAACGGACAATGAGCAGTTCTTC	CASSQDTGGTDNEQFF
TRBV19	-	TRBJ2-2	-	TGTGCCAGTAGTATTGCGGCCTTTACGAACACCGGGGAGCTGTTTTTT	CASSIAAFTNTGELFF
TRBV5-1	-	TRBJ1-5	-	TGCGCCAGCAGCCTGGACGGTGATAGCAATCAGCCCCAGCATTTT	CASSLDGDSNQPQHF
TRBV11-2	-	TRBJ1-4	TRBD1	TGTGCCAGCAGCCTCTTAGGGGGCCCCAATAATGAAAAACTGTTTTTT	CASSLLGGPNNEKLFF
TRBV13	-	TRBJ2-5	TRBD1	TGTGCCAGCAGCTTAAAGGGACAGGGACAAGAGACCCAGTACTTC	CASSLKGQGQETQYF
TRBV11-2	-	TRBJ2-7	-	TGTGCCAGCAGCTTAGATCGAGTTCTTACCTACGAGCAGTACTTC	CASSLDRVLTYEQYF
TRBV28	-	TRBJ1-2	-	TGTGCCAGCAGTTTATCAGGGTTGGAGGGCTACACCTTC	CASSLSGLEGYTF
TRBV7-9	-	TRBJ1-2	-	TGTGCCAGCAGCTCCGACAGATATGGCTACACCTTC	CASSSDRYGYTF
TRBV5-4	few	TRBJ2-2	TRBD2	TGTGCCAGCAGCCGCGGGACTAGCGGGAGAACCGGGGAGCTGTTTTTT	CASSRGTSGRTGELFF
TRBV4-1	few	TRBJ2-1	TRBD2	TGCGCCAGCAGCCAAGATTACCGCGGAAGGCGGGGGGCCTACAATGAGCAGTTCTTC	CASSQDYRGRRGAYNEQFF
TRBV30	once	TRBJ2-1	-	TGTGCCTGGACTATGTTACATGAGCAGTTCTTC	CAWTMLHEQFF
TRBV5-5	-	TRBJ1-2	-	TGTGCCAGCAGCCTGCAGGAGAGGGACTATGGCTACACCTTC	CASSLQERDYGYTF
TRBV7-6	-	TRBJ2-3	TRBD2	TGTGCCAGCAGCCGACTAGCGGGAGTAGGGGGAGATACGCAGTATTTT	CASSRLAGVGGDTQYF
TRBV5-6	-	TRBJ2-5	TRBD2	TGTGCCAGCAGCTTGGGGACTAGCGGGAGTAGGGAGACCCAGTACTTC	CASSLGTSGSRETQYF
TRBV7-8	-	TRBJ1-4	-	TGTGCCAGCAGCGCCGTCGGAGTCTCTAATGAAAAACTGTTTTTT	CASSAVGVSNEKLFF
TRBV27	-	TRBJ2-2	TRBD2	TGTGCCAGCATCTCAGCGGGAGACCCCGGGGAGCTGTTTTTT	CASISAGDPGELFF
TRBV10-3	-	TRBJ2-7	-	TGTGCCATCAGTGGCCTGAGCTCCTACGAGCAGTACTTC	CAISGLSSYEQYF
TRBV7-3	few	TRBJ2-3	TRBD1	TGTGCCAGCAGCTATACAGGGGGCCCCACAGATACGCAGTATTTT	CASSYTGGPTDTQYF
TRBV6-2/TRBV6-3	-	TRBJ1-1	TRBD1	TGTGCCAGCAGTTTAGGGGCGACAGGGTCAGGTGAAGCTTTCTTT	CASSLGATGSGEAFF
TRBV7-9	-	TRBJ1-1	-	TGTGCCAGCAGCTTAGGTATGAGCGGTACTTTCTTT	CASSLGMSGTFF
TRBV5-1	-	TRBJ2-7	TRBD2	TGCGCCAGCAGTCCGCTAGCGGGAGGGAACGAGCAGTACTTC	CASSPLAGGNEQYF
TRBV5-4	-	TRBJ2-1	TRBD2	TGTGCCAGCAGCTTGTCTAGCGGGGGGGCCCCCAACTACAATGAGCAGTTCTTC	CASSLSSGGAPNYNEQFF
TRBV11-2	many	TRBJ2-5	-	TGTGCCAGCAGCCCTCAGGTCGCTGTTCAAGAGACCCAGTACTTC	CASSPQVAVQETQYF
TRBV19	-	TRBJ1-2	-	TGTGCCAGTAGTCAGGACAGAGGACACTATGGCTACACCTTC	CASSQDRGHYGYTF
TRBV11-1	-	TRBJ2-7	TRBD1	TGTGCCAGCAGCTTCTTATCGACAGGGAACGAGCAGTACTTC	CASSFLSTGNEQYF
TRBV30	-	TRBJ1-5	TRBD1	TGTGCCTGGAGTACAGGGGCCTTTAATCAGCCCCAGCATTTT	CAWSTGAFNQPQHF
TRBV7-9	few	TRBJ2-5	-	TGTGCCAGCAGCTTACCGGGAACGGTTGAGACCCAGTACTTC	CASSLPGTVETQYF
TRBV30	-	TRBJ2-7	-	TGTGCCTGGAGTGGAGTGGGGGGGCACGAGCAGTACTTC	CAWSGVGGHEQYF
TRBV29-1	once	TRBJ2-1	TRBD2	TGCAGCGTTGAACTAGCGGGAGCGAATGAGCAGTTCTTC	CSVELAGANEQFF
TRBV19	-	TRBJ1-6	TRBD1	TGTGCCAGTAGTATAGGACAGGGCTACTCACCCCTCCACTTT	CASSIGQGYSPLHF
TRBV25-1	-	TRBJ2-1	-	TGTGCCAGCAGGCCCAGCGGTACACCCTACAATGAGCAGTTCTTC	CASRPSGTPYNEQFF
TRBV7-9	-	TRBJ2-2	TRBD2	TGTGCCAGCAGCTTAGCGAGCGGGGGAAACACCGGGGAGCTGTTTTTT	CASSLASGGNTGELFF
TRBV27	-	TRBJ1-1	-	TGTGCCAGCAGTTTACTACAGGATCACACTGAAGCTTTCTTT	CASSLLQDHTEAFF